These 27 T cell receptor beta chains share one sample of origin, sequenced in a study of cytomegalovirus exposure and HLA in healthy donors. In the PCR, 60 Vbeta and 13 Jbeta primers were used. Only in-frame clones appear in the TCRdb table, and some are missing; sequencing was by immunoSEQ multiplex PCR. The sample shows around 120,000 clones, 82% of them seen only once. Sequences were obtained from PBMCs. These receptors were collected from a male donor in good health and CMV-seropositive.

In its sample, this clone was seen a few times. This chain connects TRBV28 to TRBJ2-3; maybe TRBD2 (6 bases). The V gene lost 7 bases and the J gene lost 5 bases, with 22 bases spanning the gap. The CDR3 length is 16 residues. Germline values: CDR1 MDHEN, CDR2 SYDVKM. CDR3 loop: CASTATGTVPQDTQYF. The CDR3 region has the DNA TGTGCCAGCACCGCCACCGGGACTGTTCCTCAAGATACGCAGTATTTT. Full variable domain (outside the CDR3, taken from reference TRBV28 and TRBJ2-3): DVKVTQSSRYLVKRTGEKVFLECVQDMDHENMFWYRQDPGLGLRLIYFSYDVKMKEKGDIPEGYSVSREKKERFSLILESASTNQTSMYLCASTATGTVPQDTQYFGPGTRLTVL.

This chain connects TRBV7-8 to TRBJ2-7; D remains unclear. There are 13 residues in the CDR3. Trimming left V 1 base short and J 3 bases short, with 7 bases between. Per germline, CDR1 SGHVS and CDR2 FQNEAQ. The CDR3 DNA follows: TGTGCCAGCAGCTTAGTGGCAGGCTACGAGCAGTACTTC. Its protein is CASSLVAGYEQYF. Complete variable domain (other parts from reference TRBV7-8 and TRBJ2-7): GAGVSQSPRYKVAKRGQDVALRCDPISGHVSLFWYQQALGQGPEFLTYFQNEAQLDKSGLPSDRFFAERPEGSVSTLKIQRTQQEDSAVYLCASSLVAGYEQYFGPGTRLTVT.

The chain couples TRBV9 to TRBJ2-2; 7 bases fit TRBD2. Germline V lookup: CDR1 SGDLS, CDR2 YYNGEE. Trimming took 2 bases from V and 4 from J; bases not matched to a gene: 5. CDR3 length: 15 amino acids. This chain's CDR3 is CASSVGSGTTGELFF. CDR3 DNA sequence: TGTGCCAGCAGCGTCGGAAGCGGGACCACCGGGGAGCTGTTTTTT.

This clone was observed a few times. The chain links TRBV29-1 to TRBJ2-3; no definite D call. V was pared by 1 base and J by 2 bases, with 10 bases between. CDR3 length: 14 residues. From germline, CDR1 is SQVTM and CDR2 ANQGSEA. The CDR3 spells CSVEGVADTDTQYF. The CDR3 nucleotides read TGCAGCGTTGAAGGTGTCGCGGACACAGATACGCAGTATTTT.

On this clone: The junction departs from the called germline gene at one end, perhaps through a read error. The rearrangement uses TRBV7-9 and TRBJ1-3; D remains ambiguous. Looked up from germline, CDR1 is SEHNR and CDR2 is FQNEAQ (reference sequence). This CDR3 spans 13 amino acids. This CDR3 is CSSTSPTGDTIYF. The CDR3 nucleotides are TGTTCCAGCACCAGCCCAACGGGAGACACCATATATTTT.

This chain uses TRBV4-3 with TRBJ2-4; no firm D call. Looked up from germline, CDR1 is LGHNA and CDR2 is YSLEER. V shed 2 bases and J shed 12 bases, with 14 bases lying between them. This CDR3 has 13 residues. The CDR3 DNA sequence: TGCGCCAGCAGCCAATTGAGCTCGAACGGTCAGTACTTC. Protein sequence: CASSQLSSNGQYF.

This clone was counted a few times. The V and J genes are TRBV5-4 and TRBJ2-1; D unresolved. The germline V gene encodes CDR1 SGHNT and CDR2 YYREEE (reference sequence). V dropped 4 bases and J dropped 6 bases, with 11 bases sitting between them. This CDR3 has 13 amino acids. The DNA for the CDR3 is TGTGCCAGCAGCAGGAGTAGTTTCAATGAGCAGTTCTTC. Its translation: CASSRSSFNEQFF.

The genes are TRBV9 and TRBJ2-1; D uncertain. Trimming cost V 0 bases and J 5 bases, with 12 bases left between them. This CDR3 has 15 residues. Germline V gives CDR1 SGDLS, CDR2 YYNGEE. The CDR3 reads CASSVGSSQNNEQFF. The DNA of the CDR3 is TGTGCCAGCAGCGTAGGGTCCTCTCAGAACAATGAGCAGTTCTTC. The full variable domain, rest sourced from reference TRBV9 and TRBJ2-1, is DSGVTQTPKHLITATGQRVTLRCSPRSGDLSVYWYQQSLDQGLQFLIQYYNGEERAKGNILERFSAQQFPDLHSELNLSSLELGDSALYFCASSVGSSQNNEQFFGPGTRLTVL.

V usage is TRBV28 and J usage is TRBJ1-1, with D unclear. The CDR3 contains 14 residues. V was cut by 6 bases and J by 4 bases, with 15 bases left in between. Per germline, CDR1 MDHEN and CDR2 SYDVKM. In DNA, the CDR3 is TGTGCCAGCAGGAGCGCCCTGGCCGTCACTGAAGCTTTCTTT. Translation: CASRSALAVTEAFF.

The V call is TRBV4-2, the J call TRBJ2-7, with a weak D call TRBD1 (5 bases). Germline values: CDR1 LGHNA, CDR2 YNFKEQ. Trimming shortened V by 2 bases and J by 4 bases, and 18 bases separated the two germline ends. This CDR3 has 16 residues. The chain's CDR3 is CASSQFDSPGLYEQYF. The CDR3 DNA sequence: TGTGCCAGCAGCCAATTTGACAGTCCGGGCTTATACGAGCAGTACTTC.

The rearrangement uses TRBV7-2 and TRBJ2-3, with D perhaps matching TRBD2 (5 bases). The germline V gene has CDR1 SGHTA and CDR2 FQGNSA. Trimming pared 2 bases from V and 0 bases from J, leaving 21 bases between. The CDR3 runs to 19 residues. CDR3 DNA: TGTGCCAGCAGCTTAACCGGCCGCCAAATTGGCGGGAGCACAGATACGCAGTATTTT. This gives the protein CASSLTGRQIGGSTDTQYF.

J is TRBJ2-7 and V is TRBV28; D ambiguous. Germline CDR1 and CDR2: MDHEN and SYDVKM. V was clipped by 6 bases and J by 0 bases, with 15 bases between them. The length of the CDR3 is 15 residues. CDR3 bases: TGTGCCAGCAGCAGGTCCGGTCCGAGCTCCTACGAGCAGTACTTC. It yields the protein CASSRSGPSSYEQYF.

This clone came up a few times. The V gene is TRBV5-1, the J gene TRBJ2-7; TRBD1 might be the D (6 bases). CDR3 length: 12 residues. CDR1 and CDR2 from the germline V gene are SGHRS and YFSETQ. The V end lost 4 bases, the J end lost 4 bases, and 9 bases lay between the germline ends. Written as DNA, the CDR3 is TGCGCCAGCAGCGTGGACAGTTACGAGCAGTACTTC. Translation gives CASSVDSYEQYF. The complete variable domain, with remaining parts taken from reference TRBV5-1 and TRBJ2-7, reads KAGVTQTPRYLIKTRGQQVTLSCSPISGHRSVSWYQQTPGQGLQFLFEYFSETQRNKGNFPGRFSGRQFSNSRSEMNVSTLELGDSALYLCASSVDSYEQYFGPGTRLTVT.

Regarding this clone: This sample includes further DNA sequences coding for the same CDR3. The chain is built from TRBV27 and TRBJ2-7; D gene ambiguous. The CDR3 spans 13 residues. Germline values: CDR1 MNHEY, CDR2 SMNVEV (reference sequence). Trimming took 0 bases from V and 4 from J, leaving 7 bases between them. CDR3 amino acids: CASSLSPDYEQYF. Written as DNA, the CDR3 is TGTGCCAGCAGTTTATCGCCAGATTACGAGCAGTACTTC.

This clone was observed once. V is TRBV5-1 and J is TRBJ2-7; 12 nucleotides match TRBD2. This CDR3 is built from 21 residues. V lost 2 bases, J lost 2 bases, and 20 bases stayed unmatched. Germline CDR1 is SGHRS and CDR2 is YFSETQ. The CDR3 reads CASSLPGASGTSGPLTYEQYF. The CDR3 DNA reads TGCGCCAGCAGCTTACCAGGGGCCTCCGGGACTAGCGGGCCCCTTACCTACGAGCAGTACTTC.

The chain combines TRBV5-4 with TRBJ2-1, with D uncertain. Trimming cost V 0 bases and J 6 bases, with 4 bases left between them. Germline-derived CDR1 and CDR2 are SGHNT and YYREEE (reference sequence). The CDR3 is 12 residues long. For the CDR3, the DNA is TGTGCCAGCAGCTTGGACGGCAATGAGCAGTTCTTC. Translation: CASSLDGNEQFF. The entire variable domain, with the rest obtained from reference TRBV5-4 and TRBJ2-1, is as follows: ETGVTQSPTHLIKTRGQQVTLRCSSQSGHNTVSWYQQALGQGPQFIFQYYREEENGRGNFPPRFSGLQFPNYSSELNVNALELDDSALYLCASSLDGNEQFFGPGTRLTVL.

The V and J genes are TRBV7-9 and TRBJ1-1; 7 nucleotides agree with TRBD1. CDR1 and CDR2 from the germline V gene are SEHNR and FQNEAQ (reference sequence). V lost 2 bases, J lost 0 bases, and 6 bases stayed unmatched. This CDR3 spans 16 amino acids. CDR3: CASSLQGDSLNTEAFF. CDR3 sequence (DNA): TGTGCCAGCAGCTTACAGGGGGACAGTTTGAACACTGAAGCTTTCTTT.

The chain is built from TRBV28 and TRBJ1-2, with D possibly matching TRBD1 (6 bases). This CDR3 is 13 amino acids long. With 10 bases removed from V and 2 bases from J, the gap between germline ends came to 14 bases. CDR1 MDHEN and CDR2 SYDVKM come from the germline V gene. The CDR3 protein is CATESQGNYGYTF. The CDR3 DNA sequence: TGTGCCACCGAATCGCAGGGGAACTATGGCTACACCTTC.

The chain couples TRBV6-4 to TRBJ2-1, with a possible D match to TRBD1 (6 bases). Trimming removed 4 bases from V and 6 bases from J, with 16 bases in between. Germline loops: CDR1 MRHNA, CDR2 SNTAGT. There are 15 residues in the CDR3. CDR3 bases: TGTGCCAGCAGTGTAGAACAGGGTAGAGTCAATGAGCAGTTCTTC. It translates to CASSVEQGRVNEQFF.

The chain employs TRBV11-2 and TRBJ2-7; the match to TRBD1 covers 9 bases. Germline lookup yields CDR1 SGHAT and CDR2 FQNNGV. The V gene end was trimmed by 4 bases and the J gene end by 2 bases; junction bases not matched to a gene: 6. This CDR3 spans 15 amino acids. For the CDR3, the DNA is TGTGCCAGCAGCTCGCCGGGACAGGGAACCTACGAGCAGTACTTC. Translation: CASSSPGQGTYEQYF. The complete variable domain, with remaining parts taken from reference TRBV11-2 and TRBJ2-7, reads EAGVAQSPRYKIIEKRQSVAFWCNPISGHATLYWYQQILGQGPKLLIQFQNNGVVDDSQLPKDRFSAERLKGVDSTLKIQPAKLEDSAVYLCASSSPGQGTYEQYFGPGTRLTVT.

The chain employs TRBV7-2 and TRBJ1-2, with 9 bases lining up with TRBD1. The CDR3 runs 15 residues. J lost 6 bases, V lost 1 base, and 6 bases had no gene match. Germline V gives CDR1 SGHTA, CDR2 FQGNSA. The CDR3 sequence is CASSLGFGDRDGYTF. The DNA of the CDR3 is TGTGCCAGCAGCTTAGGATTCGGGGACAGGGATGGCTACACCTTC.

This chain uses TRBV7-9 with TRBJ2-7; TRBD1 agrees at 11 bases. Germline assignment: CDR1 SEHNR and CDR2 FQNEAQ (reference sequence). This CDR3 is built from 14 residues. J lost 3 bases, V lost 4 bases, and 2 bases had no gene match. The CDR3 sequence: CASSWGQGDYEQYF. The CDR3 region has the DNA TGTGCCAGCAGCTGGGGACAGGGGGACTACGAGCAGTACTTC.

The CDR3 loop is CASSQVGGSEAFF. CDR3 DNA sequence: TGTGCCAGCAGCCAAGTGGGGGGATCTGAAGCTTTCTTT. V is TRBV9 and J is TRBJ1-1; tentatively, D is TRBD1 (5 bases). In germline, CDR1 is SGDLS, CDR2 YYNGEE. With 4 bases removed from V and 6 bases from J, the gap between germline ends came to 13 bases. The CDR3 extends over 13 amino acids.

In its sample, this clone was seen once. The V and J genes are TRBV7-9 and TRBJ2-7; the match to TRBD2 covers 9 bases. CDR3 length equals 13 residues. The trim removed 7 bases at V and 3 bases at J, leaving 4 bases unmatched. Germline lookup yields CDR1 SEHNR and CDR2 FQNEAQ (reference sequence). The CDR3 here is CASNLAGHYEQYF. The CDR3 DNA reads as TGTGCCAGCAACCTAGCGGGACACTACGAGCAGTACTTC.

This chain links TRBV20-1 with TRBJ1-1; D is unresolved. Per the germline V gene, CDR1 is DFQATT and CDR2 is SNEGSKA (reference sequence). The CDR3 runs 11 residues. V was clipped by 5 bases and J by 11 bases, with 15 bases between them. The CDR3 region is CSAADEAWAFF. The CDR3 DNA sequence: TGCAGTGCTGCTGACGAGGCTTGGGCTTTCTTT.

The CDR3 reads CASSFWGVSTDTQYF. Written as DNA, the CDR3 is TGTGCCAGCAGTTTTTGGGGGGTCAGCACAGATACGCAGTATTTT. V usage is TRBV28 and J usage is TRBJ2-3; TRBD2 might be the D (6 bases). V lost 3 bases and J 0 bases, leaving 10 bases between the germline ends. In germline, CDR1 is MDHEN, CDR2 SYDVKM. The CDR3 consists of 15 residues.

V usage is TRBV27 and J usage is TRBJ2-7; possible D gene TRBD1, 6 bases. The CDR3 loop spans 15 amino acids. The V and J ends lost 1 base and 5 bases respectively, with 15 bases between them. Germline V gene lookup returns CDR1 MNHEY and CDR2 SMNVEV (reference sequence). For the CDR3, the DNA is TGTGCCAGCAGTTTATTGGGGGCTTACCACCACGAGCAGTACTTC. This codes for CASSLLGAYHHEQYF.